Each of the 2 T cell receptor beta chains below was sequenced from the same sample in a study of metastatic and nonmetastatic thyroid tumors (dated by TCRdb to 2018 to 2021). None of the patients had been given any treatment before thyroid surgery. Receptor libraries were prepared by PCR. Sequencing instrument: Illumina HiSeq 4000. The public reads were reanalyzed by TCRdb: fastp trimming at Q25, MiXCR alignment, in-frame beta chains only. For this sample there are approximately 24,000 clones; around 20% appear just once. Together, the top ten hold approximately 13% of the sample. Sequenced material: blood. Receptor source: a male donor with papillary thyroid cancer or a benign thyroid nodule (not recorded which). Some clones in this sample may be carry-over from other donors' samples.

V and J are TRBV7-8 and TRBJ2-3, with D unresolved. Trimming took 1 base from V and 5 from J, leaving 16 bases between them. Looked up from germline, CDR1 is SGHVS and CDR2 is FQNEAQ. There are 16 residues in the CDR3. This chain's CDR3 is CASSLEVVTWVDTQYF. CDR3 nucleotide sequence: TGTGCCAGCAGCTTAGAAGTCGTTACCTGGGTAGATACGCAGTATTTT.

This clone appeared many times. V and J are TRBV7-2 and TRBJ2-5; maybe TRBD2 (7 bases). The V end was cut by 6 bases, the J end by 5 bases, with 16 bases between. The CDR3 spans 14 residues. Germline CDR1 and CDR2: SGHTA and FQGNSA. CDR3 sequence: CASRRGGEKETQYF. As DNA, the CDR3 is TGTGCCAGCAGAAGGGGGGGGGAGAAGGAGACCCAGTACTTC.